This TCR beta chain was observed in a study of response to subunit inactivated influenza vaccine. Study-level results: Authors suggested few new T cells are recruited by each seasonal influenza vaccination.

V gave up 0 bases and J gave up 6 bases, with 9 bases separating them. CDR1 and CDR2 (germline): MNHEY, SVGAGI. The CDR3 has 13 amino acids. This clonotype was detected a few times. Its target is not known. MiXCR, run by TCRdb on the RT-PCR reads, gives a single entry per CDR3 protein. The table shows hundreds of thousands of distinct CDR3 sequences, with about 8% occurring only once. The receptor was isolated from a man aged 45 to 70 who received an inactivated influenza vaccine. The source material was PBMCs from blood, sampled around 25 months after vaccination. J is TRBJ2-7 and V is TRBV6-5; D gene unclear. CDR3 loop: CASSYSWAGEQYF. The CDR3 DNA sequence: TGTGCCAGCAGTTACTCGTGGGCCGGCGAGCAGTACTTC.